The sequence of this T cell receptor beta chain was determined in a study of shared clonotypes between healthy human individuals. With regard to this clone: Its cognate antigen is unknown.

The CDR3 sequence is 16 residues long. Germline CDR1 PRHDT, CDR2 FYEKMQ (reference sequence). Trimming stripped 3 bases from V and 0 bases from J, with 12 bases between. General study points: Sharing across several donors was seen in around 5.1% of naive CD4 clonotypes. Rarefaction exposed incomplete sorted-subset sequencing despite large depth.

Terminally differentiated effector memory CD45RA+ cells were left out of the naive CD8 fraction, which was CD45RO-negative and positively selected for CCR7. The assay ran at deep level. It was across several immunoSEQ plates that each subset's genomic DNA was evenly split. TCRdb's table, derived via immunoSEQ multiplex PCR, lists solely in-frame clones and lacks some. The sample lists around 2,000,000 clones, just over 90% occurring once. The chain uses TRBV13 and TRBJ1-5, with D maybe TRBD1 (5 bases). This TCR derives from a young man in good health. Some clones in this sample may be carry-over from other donors' samples. Sequenced sample: naive CD8+ T cells from PBMCs. CDR3 DNA: TGTGCCAGCAGCTTGGGGGACCCCTATAGCAATCAGCCCCAGCATTTT. This encodes CASSLGDPYSNQPQHF.